The 3 T cell receptor beta chains below all came from one sample that was sequenced in a study of cytomegalovirus exposure and HLA in healthy donors. The PCR made use of 60 Vbeta and 13 Jbeta primers. Measured with immunoSEQ multiplex PCR; TCRdb has only the in-frame clones, and not every one. The sample gives about 110,000 clones, more than 60% of which show up once; around 5% is in the top ten. Sequenced sample: PBMCs. The source is a female donor in good health and CMV-seropositive.

J is TRBJ1-2 and V is TRBV6-5; D is perhaps TRBD1 (5 bases). The CDR3 loop spans 13 amino acids. Trimming took 5 bases from V and 5 from J, leaving 12 bases between them. CDR1 and CDR2 from the germline V gene are MNHEY and SVGAGI. The CDR3 sequence: CASSTVREYGYTF. The DNA of the CDR3 is TGTGCCAGCAGTACCGTCAGGGAATATGGCTACACCTTC.

This chain joins TRBV2 and TRBJ1-2; TRBD1 matches 9 bases. The ends lost 6 bases at V and 6 bases at J; junction bases unmatched: 11. From germline, CDR1 is SNHLY and CDR2 FYNNEI. This CDR3 contains 15 residues. Here the CDR3 reads CASRGMVTGGDGYTF. As DNA, the CDR3 is TGTGCCAGCAGGGGGATGGTAACAGGGGGCGATGGCTACACCTTC.

V usage is TRBV6-1 and J usage is TRBJ2-2, with 9 bases fitting TRBD1. Trimming at V came to 6 bases and at J to 11 bases, leaving 10 bases not matched to a gene. Germline CDR1 MNHNS, CDR2 SASEGT. The CDR3 is 14 amino acids. Written as DNA, the CDR3 is TGTGCCAGCAGCGGGACAGGGACTCTCGCAGAGCTGTTTTTT. Amino acid sequence: CASSGTGTLAELFF.